The subject of this entry is one TCR beta chain. The data stem from a study of metastatic and nonmetastatic thyroid tumors. Study context: Repertoire comparisons spanned blood and tumor or nodule tissue from malignant and benign thyroid patients.

Authors' processing steps: The study's classifier, a distant-metastasis tool for papillary thyroid cancer, was built using CDR3 differences across clinicopathological groups. TCRdb used MiXCR to call clones anew from the PCR reads. The V and J calls were not made by the authors but by TCRdb's processing. The sample has over 14,000 clones, around 3.9% seen once. Thyroid surgery took place with no prior treatment in any patient. Losses at the gene ends were 7 bases for V and 7 bases for J; bases not matched to a gene: 16. This CDR3 spans 17 amino acids. CDR1 and CDR2 (germline): MDHEN, SYDVKM. The sample taken for sequencing was tumor tissue. The receptor comes from a female donor with papillary thyroid cancer or a benign thyroid nodule (not recorded which). Some clones in this sample may be carry-over from other donors' samples. The chain employs TRBV28 and TRBJ1-6, with 7 bases lining up with TRBD1. Here the CDR3 DNA reads TGTGCCAGCAACTCACAGGGGCGACCATTCTTAAATTCACCCCTCCACTTT. This encodes CASNSQGRPFLNSPLHF.